One and the same sample provided the 14 T cell receptor beta chains below, sequenced in a study of cytomegalovirus exposure and HLA in healthy donors. Primers for the PCR totalled 60 Vbeta and 13 Jbeta. Profiling relied on immunoSEQ multiplex PCR, and the TCRdb table lists in-frame clones only, not all of them. This repertoire shows about 140,000 clones, about 78% found once; its top ten account for nearly 7%. Material for sequencing was PBMCs. The receptors come from a man in his forties or fifties in good health and CMV-seropositive.

The V gene is TRBV6-1, the J gene TRBJ2-1; 8 positions agree with TRBD2. The V and J ends lost 8 bases and 9 bases, in that order; junction bases with no gene match: 15. Germline CDR1 reads MNHNS; CDR2 reads SASEGT. The length of the CDR3 is 15 residues. The CDR3 is CASLPGTRSRSEQFF. The CDR3 DNA reads as TGTGCCAGCCTTCCCGGGACTAGGAGCCGGAGTGAGCAGTTCTTC.

J is TRBJ2-7 and V is TRBV7-9; 10 nucleotides match TRBD2. There are 15 residues in the CDR3. V trimming: 4 bases; J trimming: 2 bases; junction bases outside the gene matches: 5. Looked up from germline, CDR1 is SEHNR and CDR2 is FQNEAQ (reference sequence). The CDR3 nucleotides are TGTGCCAGCAGCTCCGAAGCGGGAGGGCCCTACGAGCAGTACTTC. It codes for CASSSEAGGPYEQYF. The full variable domain, with the rest looked up from reference TRBV7-9 and TRBJ2-7, is DTGVSQNPRHKITKRGQNVTFRCDPISEHNRLYWYRQTLGQGPEFLTYFQNEAQLEKSRLLSDRFSAERPKGSFSTLEIQRTEQGDSAMYLCASSSEAGGPYEQYFGPGTRLTVT.

This clone was seen once. The chain joins TRBV19 to TRBJ1-2; the match to TRBD1 covers 9 bases. CDR1 LNHDA and CDR2 SQIVND come from the germline V gene (reference sequence). This CDR3 comprises 14 residues. The junction had 5 bases not matched to a gene; V was cut back by 3 bases and J by 6 bases. The DNA for the CDR3 is TGTGCCAGTAGTATGCCGGACAGGGGAAATGGCTACACCTTC. The encoded protein is CASSMPDRGNGYTF.

Comments on this clone: At one end, the junction sequence differs from germline, possibly due to a read error. The identical CDR3 is also encoded by other nucleotide sequences in the sample. This chain uses TRBV5-1 with TRBJ1-6; 7 nucleotides agree with TRBD1. Germline CDR1 is SGHRS and CDR2 is YFSETQ. There are 14 residues in the CDR3. The CDR3 protein is CASSLTGANSPLHF. CDR3 nucleotides: TGCGCCAGCAGCTTGACAGGGGCCAATTCCCCCCTCCACTTT.

The chain links TRBV30 to TRBJ2-5, with 9 bases identical to TRBD1. This CDR3 comprises 14 residues. The germline CDR1 and CDR2 sequences are GTSNPN and SVGIG (reference sequence). The V and J ends lost 3 bases and 4 bases, in that order; junction bases with no gene match: 6. CDR3 sequence reads: CAWSLGTGRETQYF. In nucleotides, the CDR3 is TGTGCCTGGAGCCTTGGGACAGGGAGAGAGACCCAGTACTTC.

The chain uses TRBV18 and TRBJ1-1; TRBD1 is a possible D gene (6 bases). V dropped 6 bases and J dropped 1 base, with 9 bases sitting between them. The CDR3 extends over 13 amino acids. Germline V gene sequence: CDR1 KGHSH, CDR2 LQKENI. The CDR3 sequence is CASSGQKNTEAFF. Written as DNA, the CDR3 is TGTGCCAGCTCGGGACAAAAGAACACTGAAGCTTTCTTT.

The J gene is TRBJ2-3, the V gene TRBV4-1; 8 nucleotides agree with TRBD1. Germline assignment: CDR1 MGHRA and CDR2 YSYEKL. The V segment lost 2 bases and the J segment 0 bases; nucleotides outside the gene matches: 4. The CDR3 covers 16 residues. The CDR3 DNA reads TGCGCCAGCAGCCAACAGCGGACAGGGAGCACAGATACGCAGTATTTT. Encoded protein: CASSQQRTGSTDTQYF.

This clone was detected only a few times. The V gene is TRBV4-3, the J gene TRBJ2-2, with D maybe TRBD2 (5 bases). The V gene's germline CDR1 is LGHNA and CDR2 YSLEER. The CDR3 totals 16 residues. V was shortened by 4 bases and J by 4 bases, with 16 bases between the two germline ends. This CDR3 is CASSPFAGRGTGELFF. In DNA form, the CDR3 reads TGCGCCAGCAGCCCATTCGCGGGCCGGGGCACCGGGGAGCTGTTTTTT.

The V call is TRBV25-1, the J call TRBJ2-1; D is possibly TRBD1 (5 bases). CDR3 length: 14 amino acids. Germline CDR1 MGHDK, CDR2 SYGVNS. V was clipped by 8 bases and J by 4 bases, with 15 bases between them. CDR3 sequence reads: CASGSKGNYNEQFF. For the CDR3, the DNA is TGTGCCAGCGGATCTAAGGGGAATTACAATGAGCAGTTCTTC.

The chain carries TRBV4-1 and TRBJ1-2; D might be TRBD1 (5 bases). Germline values: CDR1 MGHRA, CDR2 YSYEKL. This CDR3 is built from 17 residues. V was trimmed by 0 bases and J by 2 bases, leaving 16 bases between them. CDR3 sequence reads: CASSQDPRGGANYGYTF. The CDR3 coding sequence is TGCGCCAGCAGCCAAGACCCGCGAGGTGGGGCAAACTATGGCTACACCTTC.

Note on this clone: The same CDR3 can be traced to other DNA sequences in this sample. The chain recombines TRBV6-5 with TRBJ1-4; D may be TRBD1 (5 bases). This CDR3 has 14 amino acids. V shed 2 bases and J shed 2 bases, with 6 bases lying between them. Per germline, CDR1 MNHEY and CDR2 SVGAGI. CDR3 in amino acids: CASSYGATNEKLFF. As DNA, the CDR3 is TGTGCCAGCAGTTACGGGGCGACTAATGAAAAACTGTTTTTT.

This clone has a single count. J is TRBJ1-2 and V is TRBV2, with 8 bases fitting TRBD1. The junction had 7 bases not matched to a gene; V was cut back by 6 bases and J by 4 bases. CDR3 length equals 14 residues. In germline, CDR1 is SNHLY, CDR2 FYNNEI. The CDR3 nucleotides are TGTGCCAGCAGCCAAGACAGGGGCGTCTATGGCTACACCTTC. This gives the protein CASSQDRGVYGYTF.

The V call is TRBV5-4, the J call TRBJ2-3; maybe TRBD2 (6 bases). This CDR3 spans 13 amino acids. The germline gives CDR1 SGHNT, CDR2 YYREEE (reference sequence). V was cut by 4 bases and J by 11 bases, with 17 bases left in between. The CDR3 region has the DNA TGTGCCAGCAGCCCGGGACTCTCATTGGGGCAGTATTTT. Translation gives CASSPGLSLGQYF.

This clone appeared once. The chain joins TRBV10-3 to TRBJ1-5; D uncertain. This CDR3 region has 15 residues. The V end was cut by 0 bases, the J end by 3 bases, with 9 bases between. Germline V CDR1 and CDR2: ENHRY, SYGVKD. CDR3 protein: CAISESAGYNQPQHF. CDR3 DNA: TGTGCCATCAGTGAGTCGGCGGGGTACAATCAGCCCCAGCATTTT.